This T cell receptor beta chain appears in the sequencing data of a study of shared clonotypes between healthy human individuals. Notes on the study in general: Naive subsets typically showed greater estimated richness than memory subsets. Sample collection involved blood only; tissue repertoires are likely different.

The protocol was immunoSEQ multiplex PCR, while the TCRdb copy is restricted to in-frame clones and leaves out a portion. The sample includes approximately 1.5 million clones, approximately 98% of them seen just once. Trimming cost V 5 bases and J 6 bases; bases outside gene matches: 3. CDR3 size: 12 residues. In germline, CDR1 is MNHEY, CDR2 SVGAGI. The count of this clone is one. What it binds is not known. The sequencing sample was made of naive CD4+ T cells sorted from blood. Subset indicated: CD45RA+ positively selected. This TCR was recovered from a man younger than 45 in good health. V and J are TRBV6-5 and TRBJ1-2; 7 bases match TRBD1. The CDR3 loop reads CASSNRGNGYTF. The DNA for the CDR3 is TGTGCCAGCAGTAACAGGGGTAATGGCTACACCTTC.